This T cell receptor beta chain was profiled in a study of cytomegalovirus exposure and HLA in healthy donors. Of note for this clone: Antigen unknown.

Study observations and caveats: TCR beta chains numbering under 200 were designated cytomegalovirus-associated.

In germline, CDR1 is LGHNA, CDR2 YNFKEQ. Trimming left V 1 base short and J 6 bases short, with 13 bases between. There are 15 residues in the CDR3. Amplification used 60 Vbeta primers and 13 Jbeta primers. Generated by immunoSEQ multiplex PCR, the TCRdb table keeps only in-frame clones and is missing some. The repertoire has 150,000 to 250,000 clones, approximately 80% of them found once; the top ten carry 0.098%. The receptor comes from a boy younger than 10 in good health and CMV-seronegative. V usage is TRBV4-2 and J usage is TRBJ1-5; D is ambiguous. Sequenced material: PBMCs. The CDR3, as DNA: TGTGCCAGCAGCCAAGCGGACGGGAGGAGTCAGCCCCAGCATTTT. This encodes CASSQADGRSQPQHF.